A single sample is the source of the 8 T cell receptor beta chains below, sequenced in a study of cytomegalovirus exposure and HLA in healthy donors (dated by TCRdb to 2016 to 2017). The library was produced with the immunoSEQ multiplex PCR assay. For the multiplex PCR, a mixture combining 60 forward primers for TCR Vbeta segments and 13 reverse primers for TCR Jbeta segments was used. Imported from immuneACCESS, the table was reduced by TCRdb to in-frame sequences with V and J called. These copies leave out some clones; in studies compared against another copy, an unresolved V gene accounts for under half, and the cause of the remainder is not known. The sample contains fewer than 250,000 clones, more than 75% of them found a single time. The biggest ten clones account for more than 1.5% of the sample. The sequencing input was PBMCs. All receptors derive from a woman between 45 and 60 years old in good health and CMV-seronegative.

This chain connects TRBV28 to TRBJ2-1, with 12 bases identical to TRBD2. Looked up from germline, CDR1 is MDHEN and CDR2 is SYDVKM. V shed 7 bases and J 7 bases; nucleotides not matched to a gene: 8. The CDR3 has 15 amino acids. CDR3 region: CASTPPGTSGNEQFF. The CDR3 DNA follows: TGTGCCAGCACCCCCCCCGGGACTAGCGGGAATGAGCAGTTCTTC.

The CDR3 nucleotides are TGTGCCAGCAGCCCCAGGACAGGGGGTCGCGAGCAGTACTTC. Translated: CASSPRTGGREQYF. The genes are TRBV7-2 and TRBJ2-7, with TRBD1 matching 10 bases. V dropped 5 bases and J dropped 6; count of bases not matched to a gene: 7. From germline, CDR1 is SGHTA and CDR2 FQGNSA. The CDR3 spans 14 residues.

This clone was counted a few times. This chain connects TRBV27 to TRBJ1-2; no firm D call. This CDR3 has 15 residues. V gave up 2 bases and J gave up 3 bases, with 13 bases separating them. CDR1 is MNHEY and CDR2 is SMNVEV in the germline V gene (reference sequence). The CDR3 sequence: CASSLMGGLDYGYTF. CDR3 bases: TGTGCCAGCAGTTTAATGGGAGGGCTCGACTATGGCTACACCTTC.

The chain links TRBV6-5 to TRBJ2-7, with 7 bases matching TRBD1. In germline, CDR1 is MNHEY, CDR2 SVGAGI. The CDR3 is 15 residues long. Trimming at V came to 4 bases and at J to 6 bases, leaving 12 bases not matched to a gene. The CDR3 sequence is CASSLTPGQQFEQYF. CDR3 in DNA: TGTGCCAGCAGTTTAACTCCGGGACAGCAGTTCGAGCAGTACTTC.

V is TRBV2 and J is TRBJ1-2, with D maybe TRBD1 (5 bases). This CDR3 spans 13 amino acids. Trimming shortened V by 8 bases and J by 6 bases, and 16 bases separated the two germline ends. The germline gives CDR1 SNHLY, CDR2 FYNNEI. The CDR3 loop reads CASYLGQGNGYTF. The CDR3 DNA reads TGTGCCAGCTATCTTGGGCAGGGAAATGGCTACACCTTC.

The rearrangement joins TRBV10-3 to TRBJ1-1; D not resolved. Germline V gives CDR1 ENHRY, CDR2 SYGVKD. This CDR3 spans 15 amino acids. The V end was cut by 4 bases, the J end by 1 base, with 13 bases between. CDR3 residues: CAISVVDMPNTEAFF. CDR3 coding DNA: TGTGCCATCAGTGTAGTTGACATGCCGAACACTGAAGCTTTCTTT.

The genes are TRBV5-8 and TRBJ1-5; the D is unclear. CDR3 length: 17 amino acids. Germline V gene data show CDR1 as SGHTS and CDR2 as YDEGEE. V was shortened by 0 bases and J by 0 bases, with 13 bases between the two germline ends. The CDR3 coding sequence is TGTGCCAGCAGCTTGGAGCGGGGTGGCTATAGCAATCAGCCCCAGCATTTT. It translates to CASSLERGGYSNQPQHF.

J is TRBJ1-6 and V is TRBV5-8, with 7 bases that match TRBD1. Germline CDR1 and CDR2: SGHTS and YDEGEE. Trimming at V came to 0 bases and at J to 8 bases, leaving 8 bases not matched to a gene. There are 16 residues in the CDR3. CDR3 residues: CASSLVGGAGDSPLHF. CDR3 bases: TGTGCCAGCAGCTTGGTAGGGGGCGCCGGTGATTCACCCCTCCACTTT. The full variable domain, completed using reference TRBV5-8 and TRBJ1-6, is EAGVTQSPTHLIKTRGQQATLRCSPISGHTSVYWYQQALGLGLQFLLWYDEGEERNRGNFPPRFSGRQFPNYSSELNVNALELEDSALYLCASSLVGGAGDSPLHFGNGTRLTVT.